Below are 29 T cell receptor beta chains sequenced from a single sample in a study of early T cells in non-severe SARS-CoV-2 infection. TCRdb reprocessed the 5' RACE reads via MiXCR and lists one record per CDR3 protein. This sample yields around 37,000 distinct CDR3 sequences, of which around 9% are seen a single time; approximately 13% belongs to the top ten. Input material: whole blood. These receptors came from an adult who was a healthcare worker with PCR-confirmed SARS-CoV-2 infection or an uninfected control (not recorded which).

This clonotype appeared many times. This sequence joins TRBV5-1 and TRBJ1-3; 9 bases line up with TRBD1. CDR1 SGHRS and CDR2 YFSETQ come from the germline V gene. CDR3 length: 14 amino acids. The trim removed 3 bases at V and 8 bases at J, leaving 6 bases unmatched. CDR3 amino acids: CASSSDRGADTIYF. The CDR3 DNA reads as TGCGCCAGCAGCTCGGACAGGGGAGCAGACACCATATATTTT.

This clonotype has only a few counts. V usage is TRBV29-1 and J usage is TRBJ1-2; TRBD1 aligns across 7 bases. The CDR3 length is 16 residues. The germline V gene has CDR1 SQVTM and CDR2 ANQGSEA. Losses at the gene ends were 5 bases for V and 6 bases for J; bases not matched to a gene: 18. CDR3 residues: CSVSDRPTQRENGYTF. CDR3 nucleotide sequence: TGCAGCGTTTCGGACAGGCCTACCCAGAGAGAGAATGGCTACACCTTC.

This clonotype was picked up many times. DNA for the CDR3: TGTGCCAGCCAGGACAGCCCTGGGGGGGCCAACGTCCTGACTTTC. It codes for CASQDSPGGANVLTF. J is TRBJ2-6 and V is TRBV2; D is perhaps TRBD1 (6 bases). The ends were cut back, 8 bases at V and 4 bases at J, with 15 bases in the middle. The CDR3 has 15 residues. The V gene's germline CDR1 is SNHLY and CDR2 FYNNEI.

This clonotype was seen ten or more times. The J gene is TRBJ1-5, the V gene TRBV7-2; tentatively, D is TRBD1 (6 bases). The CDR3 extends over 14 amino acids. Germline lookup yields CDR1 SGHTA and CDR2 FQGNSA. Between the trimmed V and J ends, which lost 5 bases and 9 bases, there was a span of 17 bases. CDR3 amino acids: CASSQDRDDAPQHF. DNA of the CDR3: TGTGCCAGCAGCCAGGACAGAGACGATGCGCCCCAGCATTTT.

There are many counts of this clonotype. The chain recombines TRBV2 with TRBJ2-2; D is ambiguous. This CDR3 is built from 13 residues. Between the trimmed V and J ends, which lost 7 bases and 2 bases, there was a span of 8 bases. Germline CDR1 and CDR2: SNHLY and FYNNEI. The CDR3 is CASTTANTGELFF. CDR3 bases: TGTGCCAGCACAACTGCTAACACCGGGGAGCTGTTTTTT. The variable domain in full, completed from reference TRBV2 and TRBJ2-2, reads EPEVTQTPSHQVTQMGQEVILRCVPISNHLYFYWYRQILGQKVEFLVSFYNNEISEKSEIFDDQFSVERPDGSNFTLKIRSTKLEDSAMYFCASTTANTGELFFGEGSRLTVL.

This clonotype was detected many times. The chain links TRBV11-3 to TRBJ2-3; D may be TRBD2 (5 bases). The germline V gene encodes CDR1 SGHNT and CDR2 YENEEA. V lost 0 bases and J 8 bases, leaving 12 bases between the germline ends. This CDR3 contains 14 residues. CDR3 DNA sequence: TGTGCCAGCAGCTTAGATCCCGACGGAGGTACGCAGTATTTT. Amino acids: CASSLDPDGGTQYF.

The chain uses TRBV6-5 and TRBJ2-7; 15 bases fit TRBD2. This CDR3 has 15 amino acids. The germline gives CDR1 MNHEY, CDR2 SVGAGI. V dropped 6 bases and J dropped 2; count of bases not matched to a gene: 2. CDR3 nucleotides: TGTGCCAGCAGGCGGACTAGCGGGGGGGCCTACGAGCAGTACTTC. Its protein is CASRRTSGGAYEQYF.

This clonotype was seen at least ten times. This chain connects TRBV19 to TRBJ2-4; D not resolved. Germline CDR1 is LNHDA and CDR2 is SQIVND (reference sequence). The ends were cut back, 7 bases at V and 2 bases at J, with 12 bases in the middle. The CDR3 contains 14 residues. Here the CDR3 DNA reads TGTGCCAGTAACAGAGACTTAACCAAAAACATTCAGTACTTC. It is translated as CASNRDLTKNIQYF. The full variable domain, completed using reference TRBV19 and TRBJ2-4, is DGGITQSPKYLFRKEGQNVTLSCEQNLNHDAMYWYRQDPGQGLRLIYYSQIVNDFQKGDIAEGYSVSREKKESFPLTVTSAQKNPTAFYLCASNRDLTKNIQYFGAGTRLSVL.

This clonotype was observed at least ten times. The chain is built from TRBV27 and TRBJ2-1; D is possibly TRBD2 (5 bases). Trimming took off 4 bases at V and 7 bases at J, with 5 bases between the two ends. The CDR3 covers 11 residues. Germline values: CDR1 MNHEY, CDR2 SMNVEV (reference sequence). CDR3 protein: CASSSGNEQFF. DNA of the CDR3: TGTGCCAGCAGTTCGGGGAATGAGCAGTTCTTC.

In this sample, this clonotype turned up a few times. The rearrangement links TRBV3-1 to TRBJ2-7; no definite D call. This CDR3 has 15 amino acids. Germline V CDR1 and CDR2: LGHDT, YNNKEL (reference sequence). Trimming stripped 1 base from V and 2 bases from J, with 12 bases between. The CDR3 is CASSQGIHGTYEQYF. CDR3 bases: TGTGCCAGCAGCCAAGGGATACATGGAACCTACGAGCAGTACTTC.

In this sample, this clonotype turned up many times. The CDR3 nucleotides are TGTGCCAGCAGCCCATTGGGACAGGGGGCTGATGGGTATGGCTACACCTTC. Amino acids: CASSPLGQGADGYGYTF. The genes are TRBV7-2 and TRBJ1-2; TRBD1 aligns across 12 bases. CDR1 is SGHTA and CDR2 is FQGNSA in the germline V gene. The J segment lost 5 bases and the V segment lost 5 bases, leaving 12 bases of the junction unmatched. The CDR3 loop spans 17 amino acids.

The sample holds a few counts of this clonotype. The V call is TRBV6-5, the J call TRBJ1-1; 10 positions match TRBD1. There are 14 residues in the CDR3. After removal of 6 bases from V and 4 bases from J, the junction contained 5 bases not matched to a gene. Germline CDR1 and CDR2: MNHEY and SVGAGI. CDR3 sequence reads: CASRYGDRGTEAFF. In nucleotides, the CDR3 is TGTGCCAGCAGGTATGGGGACAGGGGCACTGAAGCTTTCTTT.

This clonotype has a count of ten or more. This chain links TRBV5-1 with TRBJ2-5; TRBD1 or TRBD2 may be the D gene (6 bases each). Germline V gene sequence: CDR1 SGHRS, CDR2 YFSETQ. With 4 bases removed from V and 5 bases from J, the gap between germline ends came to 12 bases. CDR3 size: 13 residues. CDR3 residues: CASSLGGSETQYF. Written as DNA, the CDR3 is TGCGCCAGCAGCCTCGGGGGCTCGGAGACCCAGTACTTC.

The CDR3 here is CASSRTGDNSGANVLTF. CDR3 DNA: TGTGCCAGCAGCCGGACAGGGGATAACTCTGGGGCCAACGTCCTGACTTTC. The chain joins TRBV12-3 or TRBV12-4 to TRBJ2-6, with 9 bases matching TRBD1. The CDR3 is made up of 17 amino acids. With 6 bases clipped from V and 0 bases from J, the junction kept 6 bases outside the gene matches.

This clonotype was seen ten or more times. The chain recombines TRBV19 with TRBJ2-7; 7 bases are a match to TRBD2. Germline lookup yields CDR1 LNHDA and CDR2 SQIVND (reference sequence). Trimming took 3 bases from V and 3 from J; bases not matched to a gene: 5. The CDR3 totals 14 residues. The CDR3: CASSINPGGYEQYF. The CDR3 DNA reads TGTGCCAGTAGTATTAACCCGGGAGGCTACGAGCAGTACTTC.

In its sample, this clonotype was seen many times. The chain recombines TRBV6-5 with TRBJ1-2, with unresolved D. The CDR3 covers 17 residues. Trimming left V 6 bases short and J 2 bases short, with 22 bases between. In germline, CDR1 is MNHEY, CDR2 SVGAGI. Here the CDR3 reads CASRAPLSLIGNYGYTF. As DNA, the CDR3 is TGTGCCAGCAGAGCGCCCTTATCGCTTATCGGAAACTATGGCTACACCTTC.

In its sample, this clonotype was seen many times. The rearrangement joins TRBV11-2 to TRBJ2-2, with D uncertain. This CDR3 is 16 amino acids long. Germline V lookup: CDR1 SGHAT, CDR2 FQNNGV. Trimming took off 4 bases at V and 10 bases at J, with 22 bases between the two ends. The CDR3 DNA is TGTGCCAGCAGCTCCCACTTGGGGAAGACATGGGTGGAGCTGTTTTTT. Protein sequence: CASSSHLGKTWVELFF. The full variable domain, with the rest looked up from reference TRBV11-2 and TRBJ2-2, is EAGVAQSPRYKIIEKRQSVAFWCNPISGHATLYWYQQILGQGPKLLIQFQNNGVVDDSQLPKDRFSAERLKGVDSTLKIQPAKLEDSAVYLCASSSHLGKTWVELFFGEGSRLTVL.

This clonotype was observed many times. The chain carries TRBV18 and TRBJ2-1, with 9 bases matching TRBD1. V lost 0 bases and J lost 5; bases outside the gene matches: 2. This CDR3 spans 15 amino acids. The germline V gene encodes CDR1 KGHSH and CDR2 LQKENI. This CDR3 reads CASSPPGQGNNEQFF. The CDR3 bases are TGTGCCAGCTCACCACCGGGACAGGGAAACAATGAGCAGTTCTTC.

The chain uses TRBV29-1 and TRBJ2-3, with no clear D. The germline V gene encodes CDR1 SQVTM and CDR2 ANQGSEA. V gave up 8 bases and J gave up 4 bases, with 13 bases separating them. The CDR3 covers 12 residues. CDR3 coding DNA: TGCAGCCCTCTCTCGGTGGCAGATACGCAGTATTTT. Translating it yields CSPLSVADTQYF.

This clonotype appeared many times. The CDR3: CASSESPFGPYEQYF. CDR3 coding DNA: TGTGCCAGCAGTGAATCCCCATTTGGGCCCTACGAGCAGTACTTC. The chain recombines TRBV6-1 with TRBJ2-7; D call uncertain. The CDR3 is 15 amino acids. The V and J ends lost 2 bases and 2 bases respectively, with 13 bases between them. Germline V gene data show CDR1 as MNHNS and CDR2 as SASEGT.

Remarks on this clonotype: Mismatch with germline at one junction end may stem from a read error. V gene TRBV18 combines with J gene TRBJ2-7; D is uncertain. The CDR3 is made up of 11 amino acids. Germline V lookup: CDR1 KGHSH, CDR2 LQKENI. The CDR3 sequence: CASSPSDEQYF. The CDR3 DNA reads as TGTGCCAGCTCGCCCTCCGACGAGCAGTACTTC.

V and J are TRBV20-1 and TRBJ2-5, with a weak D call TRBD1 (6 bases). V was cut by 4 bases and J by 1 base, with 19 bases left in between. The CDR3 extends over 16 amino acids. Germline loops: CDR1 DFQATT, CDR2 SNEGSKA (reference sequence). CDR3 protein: CSATYPRRGTQETQYF. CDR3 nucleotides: TGCAGTGCTACGTACCCACGCAGGGGTACCCAAGAGACCCAGTACTTC.

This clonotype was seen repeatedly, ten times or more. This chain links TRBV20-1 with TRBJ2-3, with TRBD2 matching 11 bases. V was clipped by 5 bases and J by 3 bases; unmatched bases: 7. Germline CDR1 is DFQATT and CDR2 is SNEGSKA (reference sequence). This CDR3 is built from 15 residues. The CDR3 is CSALPGTSGTDTQYF. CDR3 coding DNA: TGCAGTGCTTTACCCGGGACTAGCGGTACAGATACGCAGTATTTT.

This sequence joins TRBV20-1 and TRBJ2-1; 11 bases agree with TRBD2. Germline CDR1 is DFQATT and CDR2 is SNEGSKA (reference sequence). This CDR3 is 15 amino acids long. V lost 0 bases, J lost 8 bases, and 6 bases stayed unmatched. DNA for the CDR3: TGCAGTGCTAGAGATGAGACTAGCGGGGTTTATGAGCAGTTCTTC. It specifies CSARDETSGVYEQFF.

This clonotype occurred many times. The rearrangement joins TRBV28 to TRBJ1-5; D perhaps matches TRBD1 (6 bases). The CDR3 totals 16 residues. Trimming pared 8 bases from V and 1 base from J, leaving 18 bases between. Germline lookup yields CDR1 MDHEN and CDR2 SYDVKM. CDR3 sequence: CASLIAGGLSNQPQHF. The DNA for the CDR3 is TGTGCCAGCCTCATCGCCGGGGGGCTCAGCAATCAGCCCCAGCATTTT. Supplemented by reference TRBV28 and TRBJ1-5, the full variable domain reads DVKVTQSSRYLVKRTGEKVFLECVQDMDHENMFWYRQDPGLGLRLIYFSYDVKMKEKGDIPEGYSVSREKKERFSLILESASTNQTSMYLCASLIAGGLSNQPQHFGDGTRLSIL.

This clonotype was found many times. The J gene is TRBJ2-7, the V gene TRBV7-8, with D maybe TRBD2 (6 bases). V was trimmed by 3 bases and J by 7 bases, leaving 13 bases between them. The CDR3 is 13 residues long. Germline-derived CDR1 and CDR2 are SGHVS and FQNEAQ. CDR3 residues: CASSFTKAGEQYF. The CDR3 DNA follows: TGTGCCAGCAGCTTTACAAAGGCGGGGGAGCAGTACTTC. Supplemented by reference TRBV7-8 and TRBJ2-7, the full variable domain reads GAGVSQSPRYKVAKRGQDVALRCDPISGHVSLFWYQQALGQGPEFLTYFQNEAQLDKSGLPSDRFFAERPEGSVSTLKIQRTQQEDSAVYLCASSFTKAGEQYFGPGTRLTVT.

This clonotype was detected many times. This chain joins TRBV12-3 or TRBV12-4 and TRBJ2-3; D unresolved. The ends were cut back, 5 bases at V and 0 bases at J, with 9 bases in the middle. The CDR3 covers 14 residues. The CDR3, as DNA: TGTGCCAGCAGTCCCCGATCTAGCACAGATACGCAGTATTTT. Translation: CASSPRSSTDTQYF.

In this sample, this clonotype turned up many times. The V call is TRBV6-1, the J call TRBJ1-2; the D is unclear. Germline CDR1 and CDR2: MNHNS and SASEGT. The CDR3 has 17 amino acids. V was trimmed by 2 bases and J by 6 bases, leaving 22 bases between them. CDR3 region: CASSEMAALLKVHGYTF. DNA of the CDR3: TGTGCCAGCAGTGAAATGGCAGCCCTTCTTAAGGTGCATGGCTACACCTTC.

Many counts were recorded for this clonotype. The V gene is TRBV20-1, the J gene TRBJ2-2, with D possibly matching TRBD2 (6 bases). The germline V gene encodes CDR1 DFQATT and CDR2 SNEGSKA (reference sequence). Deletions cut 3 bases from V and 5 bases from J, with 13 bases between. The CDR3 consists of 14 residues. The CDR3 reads CSARMAGRTGELFF. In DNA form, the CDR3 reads TGCAGTGCTAGGATGGCGGGGAGGACCGGGGAGCTGTTTTTT.